This TCR beta chain was captured in a study of vaccination and CD4 T cells after COVID-19. V was clipped by 9 bases and J by 4 bases; unmatched bases: 4. CDR3 length equals 13 residues. The V gene's germline CDR1 is MDHEN and CDR2 SYDVKM. The treatment was: approximately nine-day PBMC culture with coronavirus spike peptide pools or control peptides (ViraFEST assay). CD4+ T cells that had been cultured provided DNA sequenced with the Oncomine TCR Beta short-read assay. TCRdb recomputed calls from the PCR reads with MiXCR, one row per CDR3 protein. Seen here are about 13,000 distinct CDR3 sequences, around 47% observed once, and the top ten hold less than 30%. As for this clonotype: Its antigen is currently unknown.

The receptor was derived from a human donor who had recovered from COVID-19. This sequence joins TRBV28 and TRBJ2-5; 11 positions agree with TRBD2. Sequencing was carried out using CD4+ T cells from blood, cultured in vitro. This CDR3 reads CASSGGAPETQYF. The CDR3 coding sequence is TGTGCCAGTAGCGGGGGGGCCCCAGAGACCCAGTACTTC.